Below, one TCR beta chain is given with its context. Its antigen remains unknown. PCR employed 60 Vbeta and 13 Jbeta primers. Data came from immunoSEQ multiplex PCR; TCRdb stores just in-frame clones and leaves some out. The sample records 150,000 or so clones, 80% being singletons. The germline V gene encodes CDR1 WNHNN and CDR2 SYGVQD (reference sequence). There are 14 residues in the CDR3. Trimming took 2 bases from V and 3 from J, leaving 7 bases between them. This entry belongs to a study of cytomegalovirus exposure and HLA in healthy donors. Study context: In an earlier analysis, approximately 120 million unique TCR beta sequences were found from 150 million to 200 million T cells. Points from the study as a whole: In a later analysis, V- and J-gene trimming of beta chains associated with a DCLRE1C missense variant, replicated independently. Sequencing artifact likely explains a cluster of highly shared sequence variants.

The sequenced sample was PBMCs. The chain employs TRBV10-1 and TRBJ2-2; a possible D gene is TRBD1 (5 bases). The receptor's source is a middle-aged woman in good health and CMV-seropositive. The CDR3 spells CASSESRDTGELFF. As DNA, the CDR3 is TGCGCCAGCAGTGAGAGCAGGGACACCGGGGAGCTGTTTTTT.